This T cell receptor (beta chain) was documented in a study of shared clonotypes between healthy human individuals. Study-level results: Generation of non-shared clonotypes was less probable than generation of clonotypes shared by all four donors.

Germline V gene data show CDR1 as MNHNS and CDR2 as SASEGT. Trimming removed 4 bases at V and 0 bases at J, with 7 bases between. The CDR3 has 14 residues. Note on this clone: Its cognate antigen is unknown. Other DNA sequences in the same sample also yield this CDR3.

The study ran the assay at deep level. Each PCR replicate from the sorted subsets contained about 210 ng DNA, which is about 31,000 T cell genomes. TCRdb's table, derived via immunoSEQ multiplex PCR, lists solely in-frame clones and lacks some. The sample has some 2,000,000 clones, approximately 95% seen once. This TCR derives from a man younger than 35 in good health. The V call is TRBV6-1, the J call TRBJ1-5; no clear D gene. Sequencing was done on a sample of naive CD4+ T cells sorted from blood. Subset in this sample: CD45RA+ positively selected. CDR3 DNA sequence: TGTGCCAGCAGTGCCCAGGATAGCAATCAGCCCCAGCATTTT. Translating it yields CASSAQDSNQPQHF.